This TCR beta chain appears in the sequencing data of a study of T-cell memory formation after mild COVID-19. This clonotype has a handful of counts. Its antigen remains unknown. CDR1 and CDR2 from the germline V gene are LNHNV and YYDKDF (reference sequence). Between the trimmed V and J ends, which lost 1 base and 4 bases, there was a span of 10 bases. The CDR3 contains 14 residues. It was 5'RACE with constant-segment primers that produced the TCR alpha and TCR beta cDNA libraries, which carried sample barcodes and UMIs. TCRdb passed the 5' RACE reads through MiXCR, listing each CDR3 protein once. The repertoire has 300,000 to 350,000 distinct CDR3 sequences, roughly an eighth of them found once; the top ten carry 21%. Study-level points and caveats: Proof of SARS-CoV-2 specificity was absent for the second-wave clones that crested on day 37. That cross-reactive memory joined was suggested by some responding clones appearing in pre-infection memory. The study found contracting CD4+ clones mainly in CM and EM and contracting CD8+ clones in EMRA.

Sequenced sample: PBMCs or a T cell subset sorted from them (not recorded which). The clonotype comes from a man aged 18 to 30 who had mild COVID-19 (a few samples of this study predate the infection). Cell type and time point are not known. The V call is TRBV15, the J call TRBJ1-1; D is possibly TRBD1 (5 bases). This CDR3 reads CATSRGDFITEAFF. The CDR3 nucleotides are TGTGCCACCAGCAGAGGGGACTTCATCACTGAAGCTTTCTTT.